A single sample gave rise to the 30 T cell receptor beta chains below, sequenced in a study of blood T cells in healthy people across ages. Sample-barcoded 5' priming and a J-beta primer mix drove a second PCR of roughly 7 to 11 cycles. TCRdb passed the 5' RACE reads through MiXCR, listing each CDR3 protein once. The sample lists approximately 780,000 distinct CDR3 sequences, 20% to 30% occurring once. These data also formed part of another study, on T cells of mothers and their children.

The material sequenced was blood. These receptor sequences come from a boy younger than 18 in good health.

The rearrangement links TRBV28 to TRBJ2-3; no clear D gene. V was pared by 7 bases and J by 0 bases, with 20 bases between. The CDR3 contains 17 residues. Germline CDR1 and CDR2: MDHEN and SYDVKM. The CDR3 sequence: CASTTRSDASSTDTQYF. CDR3 coding DNA: TGTGCCAGCACCACCCGGTCGGACGCCTCCAGCACAGATACGCAGTATTTT.

The V gene is TRBV27, the J gene TRBJ2-7; D perhaps matches TRBD2 (6 bases). CDR3 size: 15 residues. Germline V gene lookup returns CDR1 MNHEY and CDR2 SMNVEV (reference sequence). V lost 0 bases to trimming and J lost 2 bases, with 11 bases between them. The CDR3 spells CASSLSGSPTYEQYF. As DNA, the CDR3 is TGTGCCAGCAGTTTATCCGGGAGCCCCACCTACGAGCAGTACTTC.

This clonotype was recorded a few times. J is TRBJ2-4 and V is TRBV6-1; possibly TRBD1 for D (6 bases). Trimming left V 1 base short and J 3 bases short, with 16 bases between. Germline CDR1 and CDR2: MNHNS and SASEGT. The CDR3 has 17 residues. The CDR3 sequence: CASSEDGTFYVKNIQYF. The CDR3 bases are TGTGCCAGCAGTGAAGATGGGACATTTTACGTCAAAAACATTCAGTACTTC.

The chain employs TRBV7-3 and TRBJ2-5; the D gene is possibly TRBD2 (6 bases). Judging by the DNA end, TRBJ2-7 fits better; the J call may be wrong. Germline loops: CDR1 SGHTA, CDR2 FQGTGA. The CDR3 covers 15 residues. The CDR3 spells CASSLMAGSAYEQYF. In nucleotides, the CDR3 is TGTGCCAGCAGCTTAATGGCGGGGTCGGCCTACGAGCAGTACTTC.

The chain combines TRBV9 with TRBJ1-2; 11 bases align to TRBD1. CDR1 is SGDLS and CDR2 is YYNGEE in the germline V gene. The CDR3 is made up of 15 amino acids. V dropped 4 bases and J dropped 2; count of bases not matched to a gene: 4. CDR3 DNA sequence: TGTGCCAGCAGCAAGGGACAGGGGGGAAACTATGGCTACACCTTC. Amino acid sequence: CASSKGQGGNYGYTF.

This rearrangement joins TRBV6-5 to TRBJ2-2, with 8 bases matching TRBD1. The CDR3 sequence is 14 residues long. The V gene end was trimmed by 5 bases and the J gene end by 7 bases; junction bases not matched to a gene: 6. The germline V gene encodes CDR1 MNHEY and CDR2 SVGAGI. CDR3 DNA sequence: TGTGCCAGCAGTAGGACAGGGACGAGCGGGGAGCTGTTTTTT. This gives the protein CASSRTGTSGELFF.

The chain recombines TRBV12-3 or TRBV12-4 with TRBJ2-5, with TRBD1 matching 11 bases. The better agreement between TRBJ2-1 and the DNA end casts doubt on the J call. The CDR3 is 17 residues long. CDR3 DNA: TGTGCCAGCAGTTTAGCAGGGGGGGGGACAGGGGGCAATGAGCAGTTCTTC. Its translation is CASSLAGGGTGGNEQFF.

This clonotype showed up just a few times. This chain links TRBV7-2 with TRBJ2-5; D is unresolved. The J call may not be correct, given that the DNA end is closer to TRBJ2-1. Per the germline V gene, CDR1 is SGHTA and CDR2 is FQGNSA. The CDR3 covers 13 residues. CDR3 region: CASSSRLLNEQFF. In nucleotides, the CDR3 is TGTGCCAGCAGCTCGAGGTTGCTAAATGAGCAGTTCTTC.

V gene TRBV2 combines with J gene TRBJ2-7, with D possibly matching TRBD1 (6 bases). The CDR3 extends over 16 amino acids. Per the germline V gene, CDR1 is SNHLY and CDR2 is FYNNEI. V lost 4 bases and J 4 bases, leaving 20 bases between the germline ends. Written as DNA, the CDR3 is TGTGCCAGCAGTGCACATAAGGTACAGGGCGTATACGAGCAGTACTTC. Amino acids: CASSAHKVQGVYEQYF.

This clonotype was recorded a few times. The chain uses TRBV10-3 and TRBJ2-2; TRBD2 aligns across 8 bases. Trimming took 6 bases from V and 5 from J; bases not matched to a gene: 5. Germline lookup yields CDR1 ENHRY and CDR2 SYGVKD. The CDR3 is made up of 14 amino acids. The DNA for the CDR3 is TGTGCCATCAGCGGGGGGGAAGGAACCGGGGAGCTGTTTTTT. Translating it yields CAISGGEGTGELFF.

This chain uses TRBV9 with TRBJ1-6; 11 nucleotides agree with TRBD1. The J segment lost 8 bases and the V segment lost 4 bases, leaving 11 bases of the junction unmatched. CDR3 size: 17 residues. Germline CDR1 is SGDLS and CDR2 is YYNGEE. The CDR3 nucleotides are TGTGCCAGCAGCCCCCTCCCGGACAGGGGGCAGGATTCACCCCTCCACTTT. It translates to CASSPLPDRGQDSPLHF.

The chain uses TRBV10-3 and TRBJ1-2; 7 bases fit TRBD1. The trim removed 0 bases at V and 6 bases at J, leaving 10 bases unmatched. Germline CDR1 ENHRY, CDR2 SYGVKD. This CDR3 has 16 amino acids. CDR3 sequence reads: CAISESQAGGMDGYTF. The CDR3 DNA reads TGTGCCATCAGTGAGTCGCAGGCAGGGGGAATGGATGGCTACACCTTC.

There are a few counts of this clonotype. V gene TRBV5-1 combines with J gene TRBJ2-7; a possible D gene is TRBD1 (5 bases). V lost 0 bases to trimming and J lost 4 bases, with 14 bases between them. The CDR3 has 15 amino acids. Germline CDR1 SGHRS, CDR2 YFSETQ. The CDR3 reads CASSLGAGMGYEQYF. CDR3 nucleotides: TGCGCCAGCAGCTTGGGTGCAGGGATGGGATACGAGCAGTACTTC.

This clonotype was recorded a few times. The rearrangement joins TRBV12-3 or TRBV12-4 to TRBJ2-6; D not resolved. This CDR3 is 16 amino acids long. V gave up 1 base and J gave up 0 bases, with 7 bases separating them. CDR3: CASSLDSLSGANVLTF. CDR3 DNA: TGTGCCAGCAGTTTAGACAGCCTCTCTGGGGCCAACGTCCTGACTTTC.

In this sample, this clonotype turned up a few times. The J gene is TRBJ2-7, the V gene TRBV12-3 or TRBV12-4; D is ambiguous. V was clipped by 5 bases and J by 4 bases, with 15 bases between them. The CDR3 is 14 amino acids. In nucleotides, the CDR3 is TGTGCCAGCAGTCACGGGCAGCAAGTGTACGAGCAGTACTTC. Translation gives CASSHGQQVYEQYF.

This clonotype was seen a few times. The J gene is TRBJ2-3, the V gene TRBV7-2; D may match TRBD1 or TRBD2 (5 bases each). V was clipped by 5 bases and J by 6 bases, with 15 bases between them. This CDR3 has 14 residues. The germline CDR1 and CDR2 sequences are SGHTA and FQGNSA. The CDR3 protein is CASSPHRGLDTQYF. The DNA for the CDR3 is TGTGCCAGCAGCCCACACCGGGGCCTGGATACGCAGTATTTT.

This clonotype occurred a few times. V gene TRBV12-3 or TRBV12-4 combines with J gene TRBJ2-5; perhaps D is TRBD1 or TRBD2 (5 bases each). With 7 bases removed from V and 2 bases from J, the gap between germline ends came to 14 bases. The CDR3 consists of 14 residues. The CDR3 DNA is TGTGCCAGCAATTCCCGGGACCAGCAAGAGACCCAGTACTTC. It is translated as CASNSRDQQETQYF.

Only a few counts were recorded for this clonotype. The CDR3 coding sequence is TGTGCCAGCAGCTTAGTCCCTTCCGGGACAGAAGAGACCCAGTACTTC. The encoded protein is CASSLVPSGTEETQYF. V usage is TRBV7-9 and J usage is TRBJ2-5, with 7 positions matching TRBD1. This CDR3 comprises 16 residues. The germline gives CDR1 SEHNR, CDR2 FQNEAQ (reference sequence). V shed 1 base, J shed 3 bases, and the junction held 8 bases outside the gene matches.

This chain links TRBV5-1 with TRBJ2-7; 12 bases match TRBD1. The CDR3 consists of 16 residues. V trimming: 4 bases; J trimming: 4 bases; junction bases outside the gene matches: 9. Germline CDR1 SGHRS, CDR2 YFSETQ. The CDR3 region has the DNA TGCGCCAGCAGCACTATACCGGGACAGGGGGCTTACGAGCAGTACTTC. Translated, it gives CASSTIPGQGAYEQYF. Looking up the rest from reference TRBV5-1 and TRBJ2-7 gives the full variable domain: KAGVTQTPRYLIKTRGQQVTLSCSPISGHRSVSWYQQTPGQGLQFLFEYFSETQRNKGNFPGRFSGRQFSNSRSEMNVSTLELGDSALYLCASSTIPGQGAYEQYFGPGTRLTVT.

The genes are TRBV12-3 or TRBV12-4 and TRBJ1-4; TRBD1 matches 7 bases. The CDR3 extends over 13 amino acids. Unmatched junction bases numbered 6, after V lost 7 bases and J lost 7 bases. The CDR3 loop reads CASTSTGTEKLFF. The CDR3 DNA reads TGTGCCAGCACCTCGACAGGGACTGAAAAACTGTTTTTT.

This clonotype was counted between two and nine times. The chain combines TRBV5-1 with TRBJ2-5, with D possibly being TRBD1 (5 bases). Deletions cut 7 bases from V and 1 base from J, with 14 bases between. Germline V gene data show CDR1 as SGHRS and CDR2 as YFSETQ. The CDR3 is 14 amino acids. CDR3 DNA sequence: TGCGCCAGCGAGACAGCTCAAACCCAAGAGACCCAGTACTTC. Translation: CASETAQTQETQYF.

J is TRBJ2-5 and V is TRBV20-1; D is perhaps TRBD2 (5 bases). CDR3 length: 12 amino acids. V lost 4 bases to trimming and J lost 4 bases, with 10 bases between them. Germline CDR1 is DFQATT and CDR2 is SNEGSKA (reference sequence). The CDR3 nucleotides are TGCAGTGCTATTAGCGCGGGAGAGACCCAGTACTTC. It translates to CSAISAGETQYF.

V usage is TRBV5-1 and J usage is TRBJ2-1; 9 bases agree with TRBD2. The J call is uncertain, as TRBJ2-7 better fits the DNA end. CDR1 is SGHRS and CDR2 is YFSETQ in the germline V gene. The CDR3 totals 15 residues. CDR3 DNA: TGCGCCAGCAGCTTGGACGTAGCGGGGGCGAACGAGCAGTACTTC. As protein: CASSLDVAGANEQYF.

This clonotype was observed a handful of times. V usage is TRBV4-1 and J usage is TRBJ2-5; possible D gene TRBD2, 5 bases. The CDR3 loop spans 14 amino acids. Trimming removed 0 bases at V and 11 bases at J, with 16 bases between. The germline CDR1 and CDR2 sequences are MGHRA and YSYEKL. CDR3 sequence: CASSQDSNLREQYF. The CDR3 nucleotides read TGCGCCAGCAGCCAAGATTCGAATCTGAGGGAGCAGTACTTC.

This clonotype showed up just a few times. The chain links TRBV5-1 to TRBJ2-2; perhaps TRBD2 as D (5 bases). Trimming took 4 bases from V and 3 from J, leaving 13 bases between them. Germline V CDR1 and CDR2: SGHRS, YFSETQ. The CDR3 has 15 residues. The CDR3 region is CASSLTGSDTGELFF. CDR3 nucleotide sequence: TGCGCCAGCAGCCTTACGGGGTCTGACACCGGGGAGCTGTTTTTT.

This clonotype was seen only once. The V call is TRBV12-3 or TRBV12-4, the J call TRBJ1-4, with D uncertain. Trimming pared 5 bases from V and 4 bases from J, leaving 14 bases between. This CDR3 spans 15 amino acids. The CDR3 coding sequence is TGTGCCAGCAGTATACACGGGAGAGATAATGAAAAACTGTTTTTT. This codes for CASSIHGRDNEKLFF.

This chain uses TRBV5-1 with TRBJ2-3; D remains ambiguous. Looked up from germline, CDR1 is SGHRS and CDR2 is YFSETQ. The V end was cut by 0 bases, the J end by 4 bases, with 15 bases between. CDR3 length: 16 amino acids. The CDR3 bases are TGCGCCAGCAGCTTGGCCCTAGATCAATTCTCAGATACGCAGTATTTT. This sequence encodes CASSLALDQFSDTQYF.

This clonotype was counted only a few times. The rearrangement joins TRBV4-1 to TRBJ2-7; 7 positions match TRBD1. The CDR3 extends over 14 amino acids. Germline V gives CDR1 MGHRA, CDR2 YSYEKL. With V trimmed by 4 bases and J by 3 bases, 6 bases remained unmatched. CDR3 DNA sequence: TGCGCCAGCAGCCGTTTCGACAGGGACTACGAGCAGTACTTC. Translation gives CASSRFDRDYEQYF.

The rearrangement links TRBV15 to TRBJ2-3, with TRBD2 matching over 8 bases. The CDR3 covers 14 residues. The V gene's germline CDR1 is LNHNV and CDR2 YYDKDF (reference sequence). With 7 bases clipped from V and 4 bases from J, the junction kept 7 bases outside the gene matches. CDR3: CATNEAGVADTQYF. The CDR3 DNA is TGTGCCACCAACGAAGCGGGAGTTGCAGATACGCAGTATTTT. Filled out from reference TRBV15 and TRBJ2-3, the complete variable domain reads DAMVIQNPRYQVTQFGKPVTLSCSQTLNHNVMYWYQQKSSQAPKLLFHYYDKDFNNEADTPDNFQSRRPNTSFCFLDIRSPGLGDTAMYLCATNEAGVADTQYFGPGTRLTVL.

The chain combines TRBV28 with TRBJ2-3; D is unresolved. V lost 2 bases and J lost 4, with 10 bases in between. CDR3 size: 14 residues. CDR1 is MDHEN and CDR2 is SYDVKM in the germline V gene. CDR3 nucleotides: TGTGCCAGCAGTTTAATAGGCTCCCCAGATACGCAGTATTTT. Residues: CASSLIGSPDTQYF. Full variable domain (missing parts from reference TRBV28 and TRBJ2-3): DVKVTQSSRYLVKRTGEKVFLECVQDMDHENMFWYRQDPGLGLRLIYFSYDVKMKEKGDIPEGYSVSREKKERFSLILESASTNQTSMYLCASSLIGSPDTQYFGPGTRLTVL.